The present entry profiles one TCR beta chain with its context. This record belongs to a study of blood T cell repertoires in COVID-19. Study context: From the United States, Italy and Spain came samples of acute and convalescent COVID-19. The analysed material was cDNA or gDNA that came from T cells, B-cell-depleted T cells, or PBMCs.

Authors' analysis steps: From reference gene primer amplification, estimates of nucleated cell counts were derived. Using immunoSEQ multiplex PCR, the repertoire was profiled, and TCRdb retains in-frame clones only, with some absent. The V and J calls and clone size are taken from that table; D and trimming were inferred from the DNA. The sample lists around 100,000 clones, about nine tenths occurring once. Looked up from germline, CDR1 is SGHRS and CDR2 is YFSETQ. The trim removed 4 bases at V and 2 bases at J, leaving 5 bases unmatched. CDR3 length: 15 residues. This clonotype originated in an elderly woman in a cohort sampled during active COVID-19. The V gene is TRBV5-1, the J gene TRBJ2-1; 8 nucleotides agree with TRBD2. Sequencing was performed on peripheral blood. CDR3 region: CASSPGGGPYNEQFF. The CDR3 DNA follows: TGCGCCAGCAGCCCGGGGGGGGGCCCCTACAATGAGCAGTTCTTC.